These T cell receptor beta chains were read from a single sample in a study of blood T cell repertoires in COVID-19. Clones were sequenced by immunoSEQ multiplex PCR, and TCRdb holds only the in-frame ones, with some missing. The top ten hold about 9.3% of the sample, which has about 160,000 clones, about 86% seen once. The sample taken for sequencing was peripheral blood. These receptors were obtained from a woman in her 70s with COVID-19, enrolled during active disease. Both conserved end residues are part of each CDR3. A D gene is named only where the DNA matches it firmly. Where a row states a size, it is once, few, many or the class of an expanded clone; other rows omit it.

CASSQELLSYEQYF,TGTGCCAGCAGCCAAGAGTTACTGAGCTACGAGCAGTACTTC,TRBJ2-7,.,.,14,TRBV3-1/TRBV3-2
CASYTGTGGLGGYTF,TGTGCCAGTTACACTGGGACAGGGGGTCTTGGTGGCTACACCTTC,TRBJ1-2,.,TRBD1,15,TRBV6-5
CASARGLEGEQYF,TGTGCCAGCGCGCGGGGACTAGAGGGCGAGCAGTACTTC,TRBJ2-7,few,TRBD2,13,TRBV18
CASSARGAGETQYF,TGTGCCAGTAGTGCCAGGGGGGCCGGGGAGACCCAGTACTTC,TRBJ2-5,.,.,14,TRBV19
CASSPPGRDYNSPLHF,TGTGCCAGCTCACCACCTGGCAGGGATTATAATTCACCCCTCCACTTT,TRBJ1-6,.,.,16,TRBV18
CASSLGQGFYEQYF,TGTGCCAGCAGCTTAGGGCAGGGGTTTTACGAGCAGTACTTC,TRBJ2-7,.,.,14,TRBV13
CASSVVTGGSGEQYF,TGTGCCAGCAGTGTGGTGACAGGGGGCTCGGGCGAGCAGTACTTC,TRBJ2-7,.,TRBD1,15,TRBV2
CASSLGLAGGISSYNEQFF,TGTGCCAGCAGCTTAGGCCTAGCGGGGGGGATTAGCTCCTACAATGAGCAGTTCTTC,TRBJ2-1,.,TRBD2,19,TRBV7-2
CSASLAGGPNEQYF,TGCAGTGCTAGTTTAGCGGGGGGCCCCAACGAGCAGTACTTC,TRBJ2-7,.,TRBD2,14,TRBV20-1
CASSNGLAVKETQYF,TGTGCCAGCAGCAATGGACTAGCGGTGAAAGAGACCCAGTACTTC,TRBJ2-5,.,TRBD2,15,TRBV3-1/TRBV3-2
CASSRTSGSYSYEQYF,TGTGCCAGCAGCCGAACTAGCGGGAGCTACTCCTACGAGCAGTACTTC,TRBJ2-7,.,TRBD2,16,TRBV3-1/TRBV3-2
CASSRSYTYEQYF,TGTGCCAGCAGTCGGAGCTACACCTACGAGCAGTACTTC,TRBJ2-7,.,.,13,TRBV5-6
CASTSAAGGGPETQYF,TGTGCCAGCACCTCCGCGGCGGGGGGCGGCCCAGAGACCCAGTACTTC,TRBJ2-5,.,TRBD2,16,TRBV7-6
CASSPGGGVSSGNTIYF,TGTGCCAGCAGCCCCGGGGGTGGTGTGAGCTCTGGAAACACCATATATTTT,TRBJ1-3,once,.,17,TRBV4-2
CSVDEGAGEKLFF,TGCAGCGTTGACGAGGGGGCCGGGGAAAAACTGTTTTTT,TRBJ1-4,few,TRBD1,13,TRBV29-1
CASSQGLAGGNEQFF,TGTGCCAGCAGCCAAGGGCTAGCGGGGGGGAATGAGCAGTTCTTC,TRBJ2-1,once,TRBD2,15,TRBV14
CASTFWGLAGTNEQFF,TGTGCCAGCACTTTTTGGGGGCTAGCGGGGACAAATGAGCAGTTCTTC,TRBJ2-1,.,TRBD2,16,TRBV27
CASSLSGGEEKLFF,TGTGCCAGCAGCCTCTCAGGGGGCGAAGAAAAACTGTTTTTT,TRBJ1-4,.,TRBD1,14,TRBV6-6
CATSERRGGETQYF,TGCGCCACTTCAGAGCGCAGGGGTGGGGAGACCCAGTACTTC,TRBJ2-5,.,.,14,TRBV5-1
CASSLVGDRPYEQYF,TGCGCCAGCAGCTTGGTAGGGGACAGACCCTACGAGCAGTACTTC,TRBJ2-7,.,TRBD1,15,TRBV5-1
CASSLRSGGTDTQYF,TGTGCCAGCAGCTTGCGTAGCGGGGGGACAGATACGCAGTATTTT,TRBJ2-3,.,TRBD2,15,TRBV7-2
CASSPRTGGGFDTEAFF,TGTGCCAGCTCACCAAGGACAGGGGGCGGGTTTGACACTGAAGCTTTCTTT,TRBJ1-1,.,TRBD1,17,TRBV18
CASSVLGTGVLEF,TGTGCCAGCAGCGTCCTCGGGACAGGGGTTCTAGAATTT,TRBJ1-1,.,TRBD1,13,TRBV9
CASRGRANTEAFF,TGTGCCAGCAGGGGGAGAGCGAACACTGAAGCTTTCTTT,TRBJ1-1,.,.,13,TRBV27
CASSDGQDSNQPQHF,TGTGCCAGCAGTGACGGACAGGATAGCAATCAGCCCCAGCATTTT,TRBJ1-5,.,TRBD1,15,TRBV6-4
CASRKGGLAAEQYF,TGTGCCAGCAGAAAGGGGGGACTAGCAGCCGAGCAGTACTTC,TRBJ2-7,.,TRBD2,14,TRBV2
CASSQVLGQGFYNEQFF,TGCGCCAGCAGCCAAGTACTAGGACAGGGCTTCTACAATGAGCAGTTCTTC,TRBJ2-1,.,TRBD1,17,TRBV4-1
CASRNSGGISEKLFF,TGTGCCAGCAGAAACTCAGGGGGAATTAGCGAAAAACTGTTTTTT,TRBJ1-4,.,TRBD1,15,TRBV28
CASSPRVGYGYTF,TGCGCCAGCAGCCCCCGGGTGGGCTATGGCTACACCTTC,TRBJ1-2,.,.,13,TRBV5-1
CASRPSQHSNQPQHF,TGTGCCAGCAGGCCCTCCCAACATAGCAATCAGCCCCAGCATTTT,TRBJ1-5,.,.,15,TRBV6-4
CASSSGTGGTDTQYF,TGTGCCAGCAGCTCCGGGACAGGCGGCACAGATACGCAGTATTTT,TRBJ2-3,.,TRBD1,15,TRBV7-3
CASSLNLGDTEAFF,TGCGCCAGCAGCTTGAACTTAGGGGACACTGAAGCTTTCTTT,TRBJ1-1,once,.,14,TRBV5-1
CASSLRLAGTNTGELFF,TGTGCCAGCAGTTTAAGACTAGCGGGGACAAACACCGGGGAGCTGTTTTTT,TRBJ2-2,.,TRBD2,17,TRBV2
CASSLLVGNTIYF,TGCGCCAGCAGCTTGTTAGTTGGAAACACCATATATTTT,TRBJ1-3,.,.,13,TRBV5-1
CASSEIRGGNSPLHF,TGTGCCAGCAGTGAAATAAGGGGCGGTAATTCACCCCTCCACTTT,TRBJ1-6,.,.,15,TRBV2
CASSRTGGAGETQYF,TGTGCCAGCAGCCGCACCGGGGGGGCCGGCGAGACCCAGTACTTC,TRBJ2-5,once,TRBD2,15,TRBV6-4
CASSTGVRAGELFF,TGTGCCAGTAGTACGGGGGTCCGCGCCGGGGAGCTGTTTTTT,TRBJ2-2,.,.,14,TRBV19
CASKLARETQYF,TGTGCCAGCAAACTAGCGAGAGAGACCCAGTACTTC,TRBJ2-5,.,TRBD2,12,TRBV28
CASSRTGGINTGELFF,TGTGCCAGCAGTAGGACAGGGGGTATTAACACCGGGGAGCTGTTTTTT,TRBJ2-2,many,TRBD1,16,TRBV7-9
CASSPQGRNQPQHF,TGTGCCAGCAGTCCACAGGGGCGTAATCAGCCCCAGCATTTT,TRBJ1-5,.,TRBD1,14,TRBV28
CASSSADYKAFF,TGTGCCAGCAGCTCCGCCGATTACAAAGCTTTCTTT,TRBJ1-1,.,.,12,TRBV11-2
CASSQGRSSGNTIYF,TGCGCCAGCAGTCAAGGGAGATCCTCTGGAAACACCATATATTTT,TRBJ1-3,.,.,15,TRBV5-1
CASSQEGRSYNSPLHF,TGCGCCAGCAGCCAGGAGGGTAGGTCCTATAATTCACCCCTCCACTTT,TRBJ1-6,.,.,16,TRBV5-1
CASSLGRAGGYTF,TGTGCCAGCAGTTTAGGTCGGGCAGGGGGCTACACCTTC,TRBJ1-2,once,.,13,TRBV27
CASSVEGTGYNEQFF,TGTGCCAGCAGCGTAGAAGGGACAGGGTACAATGAGCAGTTCTTC,TRBJ2-1,.,TRBD1,15,TRBV9
CASSSDGGDYSPLHF,TGTGCCAGCAGCTCAGACGGGGGAGATTATTCACCCCTCCACTTT,TRBJ1-6,.,.,15,TRBV7-3
CSVTDGGYEQYF,TGCAGCGTCACAGACGGGGGGTACGAGCAGTACTTC,TRBJ2-7,.,TRBD2,12,TRBV29-1
CATGQGDNYGYTF,TGTGCCACCGGACAGGGGGATAACTATGGCTACACCTTC,TRBJ1-2,.,TRBD1,13,TRBV10-3
CASSGPGTGGSGNTIYF,TGTGCCAGCAGTGGTCCCGGGACAGGGGGTTCTGGAAACACCATATATTTT,TRBJ1-3,.,TRBD1,17,TRBV2
CASSPRGREKQYF,TGTGCCAGCTCACCAAGAGGCAGAGAGAAGCAGTACTTC,TRBJ2-7,.,.,13,TRBV18
CASSLGSWVEQFF,TGTGCCAGCAGCTTAGGGAGCTGGGTTGAGCAGTTCTTC,TRBJ2-1,few,.,13,TRBV7-2
CASSLWGQGLSGGYEQYF,TGTGCCAGCAGCTTATGGGGACAGGGGCTCAGCGGGGGCTACGAGCAGTACTTC,TRBJ2-7,.,TRBD1,18,TRBV7-9
CASSPDRGAFF,TGTGCCAGCAGCCCCGACAGGGGCGCTTTCTTT,TRBJ1-1,.,TRBD1,11,TRBV7-9
CASSLALAGGNEQFF,TGTGCCAGCAGCTTAGCACTAGCGGGAGGGAATGAGCAGTTCTTC,TRBJ2-1,once,TRBD2,15,TRBV11-2
CASSRSHGNTEAFF,TGTGCCAGCAGCCGCTCTCACGGTAACACTGAAGCTTTCTTT,TRBJ1-1,.,.,14,TRBV6-5
CASSPSVDSGNTIYF,TGTGCCAGCTCACCATCGGTTGACTCTGGAAACACCATATATTTT,TRBJ1-3,.,.,15,TRBV18
CSVYRTVKVSTDTQYF,TGCAGCGTTTACCGGACAGTAAAGGTTTCCACAGATACGCAGTATTTT,TRBJ2-3,.,.,16,TRBV29-1
CASSDQYTGELFF,TGTGCCAGCAGTGACCAATACACCGGGGAGCTGTTTTTT,TRBJ2-2,.,.,13,TRBV2
CASSHTGTLETQYF,TGCGCCAGCAGCCATACAGGGACACTAGAGACCCAGTACTTC,TRBJ2-5,.,.,14,TRBV4-1